A selection of T cell receptor beta chains follows, all from one sample in a study of cytomegalovirus exposure and HLA in healthy donors. TCRdb's table, derived via immunoSEQ multiplex PCR, lists solely in-frame clones and lacks some. The sample lists 260,000 or so clones; around nine tenths were seen once. The sequenced material came from PBMCs. These receptors were collected from a man between 18 and 35 years old in good health and CMV-seronegative. CDR3s include the opening cysteine and the closing phenylalanine or tryptophan. D genes are given only for firm matches. Part of the rows lack a size; the others show once, few, many or a class for expanded clones.

size: .
J: TRBJ2-1
V: TRBV5-4
D: TRBD1
DNA: TGTGCCAGCAGCCCCAGCCGGACAGGGCCCAATGAGCAGTTCTTC
CDR3: CASSPSRTGPNEQFF

size: .
J: TRBJ2-7
V: TRBV7-2
D: TRBD2
DNA: TGTGCCAGCAGCCCTCGTCGAACTAGCGGGAGGGCGGGGGACGAGCAGTACTTC
CDR3: CASSPRRTSGRAGDEQYF

size: .
J: TRBJ1-4
V: TRBV4-2
D: TRBD1
DNA: TGTGCCAGCAGCGCCGTAAGGGACAGCTATGAAAAACTGTTTTTT
CDR3: CASSAVRDSYEKLFF

size: .
J: TRBJ2-5
V: TRBV7-9
D: .
DNA: TGTGCCAGCAGCCGTTGGACTAATCGACAAGAGACCCAGTACTTC
CDR3: CASSRWTNRQETQYF

size: once
J: TRBJ1-6
V: TRBV5-1
D: .
DNA: TGCGCCAGCAGCTTGTCCGGTAAACCTTCACCCCTCCACTTT
CDR3: CASSLSGKPSPLHF

size: once
J: TRBJ2-7
V: TRBV7-9
D: TRBD1
DNA: TGTGCCAGCAGCCGCGGGACAGGGAGGGGCGAGCAGTACTTC
CDR3: CASSRGTGRGEQYF

size: .
J: TRBJ1-1
V: TRBV28
D: .
DNA: TGTGCCAGCAGCCCCACGGGGGAGGGAATGAACACTGAAGCTTTCTTT
CDR3: CASSPTGEGMNTEAFF

size: .
J: TRBJ2-6
V: TRBV7-2
D: .
DNA: TGTGCCAGCAGCTTATCAGGGGCGGCTGGGGCCAACGTCCTGACTTTC
CDR3: CASSLSGAAGANVLTF

size: .
J: TRBJ1-5
V: TRBV19
D: TRBD1
DNA: TGTGCCAGTAGCTCCCAGCGGGGACAGGGGGCGTATCGTCAGCCCCAGCATTTT
CDR3: CASSSQRGQGAYRQPQHF

size: .
J: TRBJ1-1
V: TRBV19
D: .
DNA: TGTGCCAGTAGTATAGATCTCAATGGTCGGGGATTAGGTGGAGCTTTCTTT
CDR3: CASSIDLNGRGLGGAFF

size: .
J: TRBJ1-6
V: TRBV10-3
D: .
DNA: TGTGCCAACCACTTTTTGGGGGCGAATAATTCACCCCTCCACTTT
CDR3: CANHFLGANNSPLHF

size: .
J: TRBJ1-2
V: TRBV11-3
D: .
DNA: TGTGCCAGCAGCTTAGATCTCTCCGGGGTGGCTAACTATGGCTACACCTTC
CDR3: CASSLDLSGVANYGYTF

size: .
J: TRBJ1-2
V: TRBV2
D: .
DNA: TGTGCCAGCACCCTACTCCAGGGATCATTCTATGGCTACACCTTC
CDR3: CASTLLQGSFYGYTF

size: once
J: TRBJ2-7
V: TRBV7-9
D: TRBD1
DNA: TGTGCCAGCAGCTCTACAGGGGGCGAGCAGTACTTC
CDR3: CASSSTGGEQYF

size: .
J: TRBJ2-7
V: TRBV7-9
D: TRBD1
DNA: TGTGCCAGCTTACTATTGACAGGGGCACGGGTCGAGCAGTACTTC
CDR3: CASLLLTGARVEQYF

size: .
J: TRBJ2-1
V: TRBV5-4
D: .
DNA: TGTGCCAGCAGCTTGGAGGGGGGGCGAGTTTGGTTCTTC
CDR3: CASSLEGGRVWFF

size: .
J: TRBJ2-7
V: TRBV11-3
D: .
DNA: TGTGCCAGCAGCTTAGATGCGCAGGGAGGGCAGTACTTC
CDR3: CASSLDAQGGQYF

size: .
J: TRBJ1-2
V: TRBV10-2
D: .
DNA: TGCGCCAGCAGTGAGGGGACCAGGGGCTATGGCTACACCTTC
CDR3: CASSEGTRGYGYTF

size: .
J: TRBJ2-3
V: TRBV27
D: TRBD2
DNA: TGTGCCAGCAGTTCCCCGGGACTAGGGGGCACAGATACGCAGTATTTT
CDR3: CASSSPGLGGTDTQYF

size: .
J: TRBJ1-4
V: TRBV30
D: TRBD1
DNA: TGTGCCTGGAGTCGGGGGACAGGGGGAAGCGAAAAACTGTTTTTT
CDR3: CAWSRGTGGSEKLFF

size: few
J: TRBJ1-2
V: TRBV14
D: .
DNA: TGTGCCAGCAGCCTGGGGAGGTATGGCTACACCTTC
CDR3: CASSLGRYGYTF

size: .
J: TRBJ2-7
V: TRBV15
D: .
DNA: TGTGCCACCAGCAGAGTTCCCACAGATGGCTCCTACGAGCAGTACTTC
CDR3: CATSRVPTDGSYEQYF

size: .
J: TRBJ1-5
V: TRBV5-6
D: TRBD1
DNA: TGTGCCAGCAGCGGCGGAGGGGGCCCCGGAGTGCCCCAGCATTTT
CDR3: CASSGGGGPGVPQHF

size: .
J: TRBJ1-1
V: TRBV7-2
D: TRBD1
DNA: TGTGCCAGCAGCCCCACTGGGACAGCGAACACTGAAGCTTTCTTT
CDR3: CASSPTGTANTEAFF

size: .
J: TRBJ2-1
V: TRBV12-5
D: .
DNA: TGTGCTAGTGGTCTCGACAGAGAGGAGCAGTTCTTC
CDR3: CASGLDREEQFF

size: .
J: TRBJ2-5
V: TRBV7-2
D: TRBD2
DNA: TGTGCCAGCAGCCCCGGGACTAGCGGGGAGACCCAGTACTTC
CDR3: CASSPGTSGETQYF

size: .
J: TRBJ2-7
V: TRBV7-2
D: TRBD1
DNA: TGTGCCAGCAGCTTAGCCAGGGGGCAGAGCGAGCAGTACTTC
CDR3: CASSLARGQSEQYF

size: .
J: TRBJ1-2
V: TRBV19
D: TRBD1
DNA: TGTGCCAGTAGTATCGACAGGGCGTACTATGGCTACACCTTC
CDR3: CASSIDRAYYGYTF

size: .
J: TRBJ2-2
V: TRBV4-1
D: TRBD1
DNA: TGCGCCAGCAGCCAAGTGCCGGGACAGGGATACACCGGGGAGCTGTTTTTT
CDR3: CASSQVPGQGYTGELFF

size: .
J: TRBJ2-7
V: TRBV6-5
D: TRBD1
DNA: TGTGCCAGCAGTTACTCGGGACAGGGTGACCCCTACGAGCAGTACTTC
CDR3: CASSYSGQGDPYEQYF

size: .
J: TRBJ1-5
V: TRBV28
D: .
DNA: TGTGCCAGCTTAGGGCAACGGGACAATCAGCCCCAGCATTTT
CDR3: CASLGQRDNQPQHF

size: few
J: TRBJ2-7
V: TRBV2
D: .
DNA: TGTGCCAGCACACAGGGTGGCTACGAGCAGTACTTC
CDR3: CASTQGGYEQYF

size: .
J: TRBJ2-5
V: TRBV29-1
D: TRBD2
DNA: TGCAGCGCGGGGGGAAGCGGTCCACAAGAGACCCAGTACTTC
CDR3: CSAGGSGPQETQYF

size: .
J: TRBJ1-1
V: TRBV2
D: .
DNA: TGTGCCAGCATCGCCCCAGGGGACACTGAAGCTTTCTTT
CDR3: CASIAPGDTEAFF

size: .
J: TRBJ2-1
V: TRBV28
D: TRBD1
DNA: TGTGCCAGCAGGATAATACGGGACAGCTACAATGAGCAGTTCTTC
CDR3: CASRIIRDSYNEQFF

size: .
J: TRBJ2-3
V: TRBV29-1
D: .
DNA: TGCAGCGTTGTCCCCCCGAGCACAGATACGCAGTATTTT
CDR3: CSVVPPSTDTQYF

size: .
J: TRBJ1-1
V: TRBV2
D: .
DNA: TGTGCCAGCAGTGAAGTGCAGAAAGCTTTCTTT
CDR3: CASSEVQKAFF

size: .
J: TRBJ1-5
V: TRBV4-3
D: .
DNA: TGCGCCAGCAGCCAAAGGGCGGGGGATCAGCCCCAGCATTTT
CDR3: CASSQRAGDQPQHF

size: .
J: TRBJ1-1
V: TRBV5-4
D: .
DNA: TGTGCCAGCAGCTTTAGGAGAACTGAAGCTTTCTTT
CDR3: CASSFRRTEAFF

size: .
J: TRBJ2-2
V: TRBV9
D: .
DNA: TGTGCCAGCAGCGCAAGCGGGTTGAACACCGGGGAGCTGTTTTTT
CDR3: CASSASGLNTGELFF

size: .
J: TRBJ2-3
V: TRBV6-1
D: .
DNA: TGTGCCAGCAGTGAAGCTCGAGGGCTAGCAGATACGCAGTATTTT
CDR3: CASSEARGLADTQYF

size: .
J: TRBJ1-1
V: TRBV5-6
D: .
DNA: TGTGCCAGCAGCTTGGAGGAGGAGTACACTGAAGCTTTCTTT
CDR3: CASSLEEEYTEAFF